This is a list of T cell receptor beta chains from one sample in a study of T-cell reconstitution after alpha-beta-depleted transplantation in children. TCRdb reprocessed the PCR reads via MiXCR and lists one record per CDR3 protein. The table has some 340,000 distinct CDR3 sequences, around a tenth seen once; the top ten hold less than 2.5%. The sample here was PBMCs from the stem cell graft donor, taken from the stem cell graft. All receptors come from a human donor who donated a stem cell graft to a child with acute lymphoblastic leukemia. CDR3s leave out the opening cysteine and the closing phenylalanine or tryptophan. The order of the fields is clone size, V gene, CDR3 protein. Only some rows state a clone size, as once, few, many or a class for expanded clones.

-	TRBV5-1	ASSLAGQYHNEQF
few	TRBV27	ATAIGTGLNTEAF
many	TRBV29-1	SVDSGRALNEQF
few	TRBV5-1	ASSSAVVTGELF
few	TRBV7-8	ASSSDRAQETQY
few	TRBV20-1	SARVGPETQY
few	TRBV6-2/TRBV6-3	ASSALTGPTEAF
few	TRBV24-1	ATEREGLGEQF
-	TRBV28	ASSLPTSGSFHEQI
few	TRBV7-3	ASSWFGADTQY
many	TRBV12-3/TRBV12-4	ASSFWETQY
few	TRBV7-9	ASSRRGPGRAYDEQF
few	TRBV28	ASRAGWNTGELF
-	TRBV7-3	ASSSSTGAETQY
few	TRBV28	ASSSIGQGADEQY
few	TRBV5-1	ASSPHRGGDPYNEQF
many	TRBV5-1	ASSSGRATDTQY
-	TRBV20-1	SAILATEISEQY
once	TRBV5-1	ASSLAGSGRGSIEQF
-	TRBV28	ASSFLRDSTLYNEQF
few	TRBV12-3/TRBV12-4	ASSLASRGWDTQY
-	TRBV29-1	SVQGFETQY
many	TRBV29-1	SAAEISKNIQY
many	TRBV7-3	ASSLMENTEAF